One and the same sample provided the 6 T cell receptor beta chains below, sequenced in a study of T cell repertoires in cytomegalovirus infection. No cognate antigen is known for these TCRs. Via MiXCR, TCRdb re-called the reads, giving one row per CDR3 protein. The sample consists of hundreds of thousands of distinct CDR3 sequences, approximately 33% of them appearing once. The sequenced sample was cultured PBMCs, obtained from culture after CMV antigen stimulation. The receptors shown here come from a human donor in good health (CMV status not recorded). Some clones in this sample may be carry-over from other donors' samples.

This clonotype occurred once. J is TRBJ2-5 and V is TRBV10-3; D gene uncertain. There are 15 residues in the CDR3. V gave up 0 bases and J gave up 5 bases, with 13 bases separating them. Germline CDR1 reads ENHRY; CDR2 reads SYGVKD. The CDR3 is CAISESNRLGETQYF. The CDR3 DNA is TGTGCCATCAGTGAGTCGAATCGCCTGGGGGAGACCCAGTACTTC.

This rearrangement joins TRBV7-9 to TRBJ2-4, with D hard to call. V was trimmed by 1 base and J by 7 bases, leaving 5 bases between them. Germline CDR1 SEHNR, CDR2 FQNEAQ (reference sequence). CDR3 size: 12 residues. CDR3: CASSLGVNIQYF. CDR3 in DNA: TGTGCCAGCAGCTTAGGTGTCAACATTCAGTACTTC.

Many counts were recorded for this clonotype. The J gene is TRBJ2-1, the V gene TRBV12-3 or TRBV12-4; 11 nucleotides agree with TRBD2. The V segment lost 4 bases and the J segment 4 bases; nucleotides outside the gene matches: 6. The CDR3 has 16 amino acids. DNA for the CDR3: TGTGCCAGCAGTTCCAAATTAGCGGGGGGGTACAATGAGCAGTTCTTC. Amino acid sequence: CASSSKLAGGYNEQFF.

This clonotype was found a few times. V is TRBV6-6 and J is TRBJ1-5; D remains unclear. This CDR3 has 17 residues. Germline CDR1 is MNHNY and CDR2 is SVGAGI (reference sequence). V gave up 11 bases and J gave up 0 bases, with 23 bases separating them. This CDR3 reads CAAQPPEAEHSNQPQHF. The CDR3 DNA reads as TGTGCCGCCCAACCGCCAGAGGCCGAACATAGCAATCAGCCCCAGCATTTT.

The chain has TRBV2 and TRBJ1-1; possible D gene TRBD1, 5 bases. The ends were cut back, 8 bases at V and 0 bases at J, with 10 bases in the middle. Per the germline V gene, CDR1 is SNHLY and CDR2 is FYNNEI. This CDR3 region has 13 residues. CDR3 nucleotides: TGTGCCAGCCTGACAGATTTGAACACTGAAGCTTTCTTT. Its protein is CASLTDLNTEAFF.

This clonotype has more than one count but fewer than ten. The junction departs from the called germline gene at one end, perhaps through a read error. The rearrangement links TRBV7-9 to TRBJ2-1, with a possible D match to TRBD1 (5 bases). The CDR3 length is 12 residues. Looked up from germline, CDR1 is SEHNR and CDR2 is FQNEAQ (reference sequence). Here the CDR3 reads CASTLVGQDLCF. The DNA of the CDR3 is TGTGCCAGCACCCTGGTGGGGCAGGATTTATGCTTC.